Listed here is a single T cell receptor beta chain. Its target is unknown. Making each TCR library took approximately 3,700 ng of total RNA. TCRdb processed the 5' RACE reads again and assigns one entry to each CDR3 protein, with no DNA. The sample has a few hundred thousand distinct CDR3 sequences, and its top ten clones hold approximately 1.5%. The data were obtained in a study of monozygotic twins with inflammatory bowel disease. Study-level results: Variability may have been added to patient repertoires by differing immunosuppressive treatments. Discordant twins had repertoire similarity that did not differ from that of concordant twins, possibly from limited power.

Germline CDR1 LNHNV, CDR2 YYDKDF (reference sequence). The CDR3 has 20 amino acids. The rearrangement uses TRBV15 and TRBJ2-3; TCRdb gives TRBD2 as the D gene, but with no DNA this cannot be confirmed. Sequenced sample: blood. This sequence was found in a human donor with ulcerative colitis or Crohn's disease, or a healthy co-twin of an affected twin (not recorded which). The CDR3 sequence is CATSTRNFWRGSHSTDTQYF.